The clone carrying this TCR beta chain was detected a few times. The data were obtained in a study of human T cells and chemical hapten exposure. Individual cDNA molecules had unique molecular identifiers attached to them by the library. In the source study's methods: Counts of TCRs in each sample centred on a median of about 99,000 and extended from around 25,000 to 690,000. TCRdb itself ran the RACE reads through MiXCR, one entry per CDR3 protein. The V and J calls and clone size come from TCRdb's table, not from the authors' own analysis. Of 65,000 to 90,000 distinct CDR3 sequences in the sample, less than 15% are singletons; the top ten hold approximately 4.5%. The CDR3 runs to 16 residues. The ends lost 6 bases at V and 7 bases at J; junction bases unmatched: 11. Germline lookup yields CDR1 KGHSH and CDR2 LQKENI. Time point noted: pre-sensitization, week 0. Treatment noted: therapeutic diphenylcyclopropenone sensitization with weekly scalp DPC. Donors, patients with alopecia ranging from 18 to 70 years old and judged suitable for DPC, provided samples.

The source is a woman aged 45-60 years with alopecia areata. Some clones in this sample may be carry-over from other donors' samples. This specimen consisted of whole blood, obtained in connection with sensitization to the hapten diphenylcyclopropenone (DPC). This chain joins TRBV18 and TRBJ2-3; 12 nucleotides line up with TRBD2. CDR3 amino acids: CASSQGTSGRGNTQYF. The CDR3 coding sequence is TGTGCCAGCTCGCAGGGGACTAGCGGGCGAGGGAATACGCAGTATTTT.